Each of the 19 T cell receptor beta chains below was sequenced from the same sample in a study of blood T cell repertoires in COVID-19. Assay: immunoSEQ multiplex PCR; the TCRdb copy retains only in-frame clones and omits some. The sample consists of 200,000 to 250,000 clones, roughly 85% of them appearing once. Material for sequencing was PBMCs or T cells enriched from blood (not recorded which). The receptors come from a woman aged 40 to 49 with acute COVID-19.

This clone was seen only once. The chain recombines TRBV2 with TRBJ1-1; TRBD1 matches 7 bases. With V trimmed by 6 bases and J by 6 bases, 10 bases remained unmatched. Germline values: CDR1 SNHLY, CDR2 FYNNEI. The CDR3 is 14 residues long. Written as DNA, the CDR3 is TGTGCCAGCAGCGAAAGACCCGGGACAGCTGAAGCTTTCTTT. The encoded protein is CASSERPGTAEAFF. Full variable domain (remainder filled in from reference TRBV2 and TRBJ1-1): EPEVTQTPSHQVTQMGQEVILRCVPISNHLYFYWYRQILGQKVEFLVSFYNNEISEKSEIFDDQFSVERPDGSNFTLKIRSTKLEDSAMYFCASSERPGTAEAFFGQGTRLTVV.

The rearrangement joins TRBV7-9 to TRBJ1-3, with TRBD1 matching over 7 bases. The V segment lost 5 bases and the J segment 0 bases; nucleotides outside the gene matches: 10. CDR1 SEHNR and CDR2 FQNEAQ come from the germline V gene (reference sequence). The CDR3 spans 17 residues. CDR3 nucleotides: TGTGCCAGCAGCCCCCCCGGGGGACAGTACTCTGGAAACACCATATATTTT. Its translation is CASSPPGGQYSGNTIYF.

The J gene is TRBJ2-1, the V gene TRBV7-2; D gene unclear. The CDR3 totals 12 residues. Germline V gene lookup returns CDR1 SGHTA and CDR2 FQGNSA. Trimming pared 0 bases from V and 10 bases from J, leaving 7 bases between. The CDR3 protein is CASSLAGVEQFF. CDR3 DNA: TGTGCCAGCAGCTTAGCGGGCGTCGAGCAGTTCTTC.

The genes are TRBV5-3 and TRBJ1-1; tentatively, D is TRBD1 (6 bases). TRBV5-3 belongs to the ORF category, with a function that is uncertain. The CDR3 has 16 amino acids. V was trimmed by 4 bases and J by 5 bases, leaving 21 bases between them. CDR3 DNA: TGTGCCAGAAGCCCGACAGGACCCCACGAGGTTACTGAAGCTTTCTTT. Residues: CARSPTGPHEVTEAFF.

The gene calls are TRBV5-6 and TRBJ1-2; perhaps TRBD1 as D (6 bases). Germline values: CDR1 SGHDT, CDR2 YYEEEE. The length of the CDR3 is 18 residues. With 0 bases removed from V and 0 bases from J, the gap between germline ends came to 18 bases. CDR3 sequence: CASSLARRGSSTNYGYTF. The CDR3 DNA reads TGTGCCAGCAGCTTGGCAAGAAGGGGGTCCTCCACTAACTATGGCTACACCTTC.

The chain combines TRBV7-9 with TRBJ2-4; perhaps TRBD2 as D (6 bases). The length of the CDR3 is 15 residues. Germline V gene lookup returns CDR1 SEHNR and CDR2 FQNEAQ (reference sequence). V lost 4 bases to trimming and J lost 3 bases, with 13 bases between them. Here the CDR3 reads CASSSPGGDKNIQYF. DNA for the CDR3: TGTGCCAGCAGCTCCCCCGGAGGGGACAAAAACATTCAGTACTTC.

This clone was observed a handful of times. The V and J genes are TRBV5-8 and TRBJ1-1; 8 bases line up with TRBD1. CDR1 is SGHTS and CDR2 is YDEGEE in the germline V gene. CDR3 length: 16 residues. With 3 bases clipped from V and 4 bases from J, the junction kept 11 bases outside the gene matches. The CDR3 protein is CASSSGQGLLGTEAFF. CDR3 nucleotides: TGTGCCAGCAGCTCCGGACAGGGCCTCCTCGGCACTGAAGCTTTCTTT.

V gene TRBV27 combines with J gene TRBJ2-1; 9 nucleotides match TRBD1. Germline values: CDR1 MNHEY, CDR2 SMNVEV (reference sequence). Trimming took 5 bases from V and 13 from J; bases not matched to a gene: 12. CDR3 size: 14 residues. DNA for the CDR3: TGTGCCAGCAGTATCCAAACAGGGGGCCGACACCAGTTCTTC. Protein: CASSIQTGGRHQFF.

The rearrangement uses TRBV6-5 and TRBJ2-7; TRBD2 is a possible D gene (5 bases). Deletions cut 8 bases from V and 0 bases from J, with 11 bases between. Germline V gene lookup returns CDR1 MNHEY and CDR2 SVGAGI. CDR3 size: 13 residues. The CDR3 protein is CASGGSRSYEQYV. In DNA, the CDR3 is TGTGCCAGCGGAGGCAGTCGCTCCTACGAGCAGTACGTC.

This chain connects TRBV10-3 to TRBJ2-7; 7 bases align to TRBD1. CDR3 size: 15 residues. V was clipped by 3 bases and J by 5 bases; unmatched bases: 10. Germline-derived CDR1 and CDR2 are ENHRY and SYGVKD. The CDR3 DNA sequence: TGTGCCATCAGTGACCGGACAGGCCAACGGAACGAGCAGTACTTC. This gives the protein CAISDRTGQRNEQYF.

The rearrangement joins TRBV23-1 to TRBJ1-6, with 10 bases lining up with TRBD1. TRBV23-1 is known as an ORF, though its function is uncertain. The CDR3 runs to 18 residues. Trimming removed 0 bases from V and 9 bases from J; junction bases left unmatched: 11. The CDR3: CASSQSRLPGQGISPLHF. CDR3 coding DNA: TGCGCCAGCAGTCAATCTAGGTTACCGGGACAGGGGATTTCACCCCTCCACTTT.

The chain links TRBV27 to TRBJ1-1; D ambiguous. Germline V gene data show CDR1 as MNHEY and CDR2 as SMNVEV (reference sequence). This CDR3 spans 14 amino acids. With 3 bases removed from V and 3 bases from J, the gap between germline ends came to 11 bases. The chain's CDR3 is CASSFGGPHTEAFF. The CDR3 coding sequence is TGTGCCAGCAGTTTTGGAGGGCCCCACACTGAAGCTTTCTTT.

The gene calls are TRBV10-3 and TRBJ2-5; D is uncertain. Trimming removed 0 bases at V and 1 base at J, with 9 bases between. Looked up from germline, CDR1 is ENHRY and CDR2 is SYGVKD. CDR3 length: 15 amino acids. The CDR3 reads CAISESQQTQETQYF. The CDR3 DNA is TGTGCCATCAGTGAGTCACAACAGACCCAAGAGACCCAGTACTTC.

The chain uses TRBV19 and TRBJ2-5, with 14 bases that match TRBD2. The CDR3 consists of 15 residues. J lost 3 bases, V lost 5 bases, and 2 bases had no gene match. Germline V gives CDR1 LNHDA, CDR2 SQIVND (reference sequence). CDR3 sequence reads: CASSPGLAGEETQYF. The CDR3 region has the DNA TGTGCCAGTAGTCCGGGACTAGCGGGGGAAGAGACCCAGTACTTC.

Only one count was recorded for this clone. This chain links TRBV5-6 with TRBJ1-1; perhaps TRBD1 as D (5 bases). CDR1 and CDR2 from the germline V gene are SGHDT and YYEEEE. V lost 1 base to trimming and J lost 4 bases, with 14 bases between them. This CDR3 is built from 15 residues. Here the CDR3 DNA reads TGTGCCAGCAGCTTGTTCGGGGGTTACGGCACTGAAGCTTTCTTT. It is translated as CASSLFGGYGTEAFF.

The chain uses TRBV19 and TRBJ1-1, with 7 bases lining up with TRBD1. The junction had 3 bases not matched to a gene; V was cut back by 2 bases and J by 0 bases. The CDR3 is made up of 15 amino acids. CDR1 is LNHDA, CDR2 SQIVND, per germline (reference sequence). CDR3 sequence (DNA): TGTGCCAGTAGTATACCAGGGGGTGTGAACACTGAAGCTTTCTTT. As protein: CASSIPGGVNTEAFF.

This clone has just one count. The chain couples TRBV11-1 to TRBJ1-6; tentatively, D is TRBD1 (6 bases). Trimming cost V 4 bases and J 5 bases, with 12 bases left between them. The CDR3 loop spans 15 amino acids. Germline V CDR1 and CDR2: SGHAT, FQDESV (reference sequence). The CDR3 region has the DNA TGTGCCAGCAGCTCTAGGACAGCCAATAATTCACCCCTCCACTTT. Amino acids: CASSSRTANNSPLHF.

This chain connects TRBV19 to TRBJ1-4; TRBD1 is a possible D gene (6 bases). The V end was cut by 8 bases, the J end by 8 bases, with 18 bases between. The CDR3 totals 14 residues. Per germline, CDR1 LNHDA and CDR2 SQIVND (reference sequence). In nucleotides, the CDR3 is TGTGCCAGTCATCCGGGACAAGGGCGAGAAAAACTGTTTTTT. Its translation: CASHPGQGREKLFF.

The rearrangement uses TRBV7-8 and TRBJ1-1; TRBD1 might be the D (5 bases). Per the germline V gene, CDR1 is SGHVS and CDR2 is FQNEAQ. The CDR3 has 12 amino acids. The V gene lost 1 base and the J gene lost 9 bases, with 9 bases spanning the gap. This chain's CDR3 is CASSLVLGQAFF. In DNA, the CDR3 is TGTGCCAGCAGCTTAGTCTTGGGGCAAGCTTTCTTT.